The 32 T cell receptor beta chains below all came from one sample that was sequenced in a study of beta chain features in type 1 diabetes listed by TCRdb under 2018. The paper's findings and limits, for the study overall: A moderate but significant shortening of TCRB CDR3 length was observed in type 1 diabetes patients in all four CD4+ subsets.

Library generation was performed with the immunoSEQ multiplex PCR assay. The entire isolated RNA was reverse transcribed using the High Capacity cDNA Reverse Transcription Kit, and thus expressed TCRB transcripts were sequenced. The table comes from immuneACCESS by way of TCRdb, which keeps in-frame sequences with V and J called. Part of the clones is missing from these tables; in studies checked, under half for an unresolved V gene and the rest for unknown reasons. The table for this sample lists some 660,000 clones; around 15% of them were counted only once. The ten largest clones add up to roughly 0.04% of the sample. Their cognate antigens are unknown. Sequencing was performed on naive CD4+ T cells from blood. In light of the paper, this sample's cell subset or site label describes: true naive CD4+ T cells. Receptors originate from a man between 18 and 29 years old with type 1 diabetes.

CDR3 loop: CASSFRVSYNEQFF. CDR3 coding DNA: TGTGCCAGCAGCTTCAGGGTCTCCTACAATGAGCAGTTCTTC. J is TRBJ2-1 and V is TRBV7-9; D is possibly TRBD1 (5 bases). The length of the CDR3 is 14 residues. CDR1 is SEHNR and CDR2 is FQNEAQ in the germline V gene (reference sequence). Trimming removed 3 bases at V and 0 bases at J, with 6 bases between.

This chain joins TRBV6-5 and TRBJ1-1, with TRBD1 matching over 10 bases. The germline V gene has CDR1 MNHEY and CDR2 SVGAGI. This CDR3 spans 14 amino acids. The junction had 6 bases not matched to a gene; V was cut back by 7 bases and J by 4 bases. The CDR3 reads CASTRDRGGTEAFF. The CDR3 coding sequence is TGTGCCAGCACCAGGGACAGGGGAGGCACTGAAGCTTTCTTT.

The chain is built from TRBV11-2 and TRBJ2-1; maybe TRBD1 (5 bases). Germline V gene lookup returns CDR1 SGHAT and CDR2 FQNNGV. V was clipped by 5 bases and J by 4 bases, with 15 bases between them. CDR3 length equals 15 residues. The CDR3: CASSPGAAPYNEQFF. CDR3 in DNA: TGTGCCAGCAGCCCTGGGGCGGCCCCATACAATGAGCAGTTCTTC.

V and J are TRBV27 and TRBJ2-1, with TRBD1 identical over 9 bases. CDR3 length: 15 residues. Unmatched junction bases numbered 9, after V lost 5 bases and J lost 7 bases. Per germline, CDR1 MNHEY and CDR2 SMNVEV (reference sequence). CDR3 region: CASSMGDRAQNEQFF. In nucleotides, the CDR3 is TGTGCCAGCAGTATGGGGGACAGGGCTCAGAATGAGCAGTTCTTC.

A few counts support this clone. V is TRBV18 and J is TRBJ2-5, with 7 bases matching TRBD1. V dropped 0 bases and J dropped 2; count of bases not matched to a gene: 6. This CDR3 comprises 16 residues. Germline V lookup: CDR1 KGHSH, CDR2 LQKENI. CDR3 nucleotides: TGTGCCAGCTCACCACCGGCAGGGGGTAATCAAGAGACCCAGTACTTC. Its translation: CASSPPAGGNQETQYF.

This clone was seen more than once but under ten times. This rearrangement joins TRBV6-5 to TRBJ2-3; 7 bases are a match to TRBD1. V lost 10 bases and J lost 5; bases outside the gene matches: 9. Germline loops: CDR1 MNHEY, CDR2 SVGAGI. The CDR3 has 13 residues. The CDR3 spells CATINRGVDTQYF. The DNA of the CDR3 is TGTGCCACCATAAACAGGGGAGTAGATACGCAGTATTTT.

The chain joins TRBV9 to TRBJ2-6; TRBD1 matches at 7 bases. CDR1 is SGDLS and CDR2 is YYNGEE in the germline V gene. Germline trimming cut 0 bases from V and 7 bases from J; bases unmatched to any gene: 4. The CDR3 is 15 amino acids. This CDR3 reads CASSVEGQYANVLTF. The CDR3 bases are TGTGCCAGCAGCGTAGAGGGACAGTATGCCAACGTCCTGACTTTC.

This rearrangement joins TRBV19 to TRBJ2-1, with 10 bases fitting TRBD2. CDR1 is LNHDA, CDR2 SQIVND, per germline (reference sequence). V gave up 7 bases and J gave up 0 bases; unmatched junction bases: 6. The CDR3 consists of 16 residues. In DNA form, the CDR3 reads TGTGCCAGTAAGACTAGCGGGTTTAGCTCCTACAATGAGCAGTTCTTC. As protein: CASKTSGFSSYNEQFF.

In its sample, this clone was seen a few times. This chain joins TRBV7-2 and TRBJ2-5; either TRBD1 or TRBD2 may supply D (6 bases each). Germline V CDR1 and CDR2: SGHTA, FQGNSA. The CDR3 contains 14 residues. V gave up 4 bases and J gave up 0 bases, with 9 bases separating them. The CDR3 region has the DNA TGTGCCAGCAGCTCCGGGGGCTACCAAGAGACCCAGTACTTC. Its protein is CASSSGGYQETQYF.

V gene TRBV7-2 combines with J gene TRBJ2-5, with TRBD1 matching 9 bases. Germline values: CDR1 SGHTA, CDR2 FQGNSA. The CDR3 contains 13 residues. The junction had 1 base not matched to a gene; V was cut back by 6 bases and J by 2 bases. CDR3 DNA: TGTGCCAGCAGGGACAGGGGACAAGAGACCCAGTACTTC. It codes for CASRDRGQETQYF.

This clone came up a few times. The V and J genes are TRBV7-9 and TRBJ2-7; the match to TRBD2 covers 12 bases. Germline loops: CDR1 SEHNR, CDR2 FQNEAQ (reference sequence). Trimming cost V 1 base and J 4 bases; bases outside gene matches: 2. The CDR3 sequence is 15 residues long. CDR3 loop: CASSLVTSGRYEQYF. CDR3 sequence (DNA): TGTGCCAGCAGCTTAGTAACTAGCGGGAGGTACGAGCAGTACTTC.

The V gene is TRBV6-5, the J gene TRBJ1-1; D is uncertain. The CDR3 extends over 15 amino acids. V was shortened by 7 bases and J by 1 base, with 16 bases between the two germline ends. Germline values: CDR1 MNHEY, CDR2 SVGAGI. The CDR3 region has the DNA TGTGCCAGCACCCGAACCCGGCAAACGAACACTGAAGCTTTCTTT. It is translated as CASTRTRQTNTEAFF.

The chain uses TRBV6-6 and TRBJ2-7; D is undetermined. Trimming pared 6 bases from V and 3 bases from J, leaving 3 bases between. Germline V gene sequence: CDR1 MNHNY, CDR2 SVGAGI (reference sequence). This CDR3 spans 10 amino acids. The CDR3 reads CASRSYEQYF. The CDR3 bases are TGTGCCAGCAGGAGCTACGAGCAGTACTTC.

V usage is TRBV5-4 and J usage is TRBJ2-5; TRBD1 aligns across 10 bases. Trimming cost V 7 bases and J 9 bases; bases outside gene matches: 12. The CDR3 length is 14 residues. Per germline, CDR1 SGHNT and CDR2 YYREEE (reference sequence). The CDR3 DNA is TGTGCCAGCCGACCGGGACAGGGGACCGGGGCCCAGTACTTC. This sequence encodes CASRPGQGTGAQYF.

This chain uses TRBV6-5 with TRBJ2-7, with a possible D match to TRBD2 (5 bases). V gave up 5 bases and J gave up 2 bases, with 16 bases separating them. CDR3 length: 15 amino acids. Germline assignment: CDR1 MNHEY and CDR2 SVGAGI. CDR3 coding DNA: TGTGCCAGCAGTCCCCGGGAAGGGCCACCCTACGAGCAGTACTTC. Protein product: CASSPREGPPYEQYF.

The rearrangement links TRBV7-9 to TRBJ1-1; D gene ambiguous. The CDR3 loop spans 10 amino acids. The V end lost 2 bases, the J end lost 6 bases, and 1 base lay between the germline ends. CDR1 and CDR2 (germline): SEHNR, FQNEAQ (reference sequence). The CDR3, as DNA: TGTGCCAGCAGCTTACCTGAAGCTTTCTTT. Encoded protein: CASSLPEAFF.

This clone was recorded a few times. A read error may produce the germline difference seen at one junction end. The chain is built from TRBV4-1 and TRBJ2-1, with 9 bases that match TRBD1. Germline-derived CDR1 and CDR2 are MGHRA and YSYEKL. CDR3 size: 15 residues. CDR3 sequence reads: CARSLQQGAFVEQFF. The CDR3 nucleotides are TGCGCCCGCAGCCTGCAACAGGGGGCGTTTGTCGAGCAGTTCTTC.

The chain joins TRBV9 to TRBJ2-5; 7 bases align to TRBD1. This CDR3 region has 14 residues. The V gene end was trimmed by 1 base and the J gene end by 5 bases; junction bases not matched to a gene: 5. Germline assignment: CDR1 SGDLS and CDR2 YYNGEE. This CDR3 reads CASSVYDRDETQYF. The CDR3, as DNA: TGTGCCAGCAGCGTATACGACAGGGACGAGACCCAGTACTTC.

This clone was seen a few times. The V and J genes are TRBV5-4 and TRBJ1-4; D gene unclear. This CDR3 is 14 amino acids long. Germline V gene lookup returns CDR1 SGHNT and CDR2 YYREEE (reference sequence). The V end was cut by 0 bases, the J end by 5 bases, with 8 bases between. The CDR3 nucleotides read TGTGCCAGCAGCTTGGGCCAGCGCAATGAAAAACTGTTTTTT. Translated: CASSLGQRNEKLFF.

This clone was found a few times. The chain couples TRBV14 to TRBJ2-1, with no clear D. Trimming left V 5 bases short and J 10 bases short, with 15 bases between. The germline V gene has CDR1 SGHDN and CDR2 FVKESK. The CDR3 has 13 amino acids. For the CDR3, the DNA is TGTGCCAGCAGCTACCGACTGGCCAGCGAGCAGTTCTTC. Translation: CASSYRLASEQFF.

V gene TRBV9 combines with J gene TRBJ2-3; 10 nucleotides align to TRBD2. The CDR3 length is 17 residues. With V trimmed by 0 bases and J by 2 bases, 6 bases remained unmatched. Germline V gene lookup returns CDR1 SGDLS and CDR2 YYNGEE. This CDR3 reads CASSVGLAGGFTDTQYF. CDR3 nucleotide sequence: TGTGCCAGCAGCGTAGGTTTAGCGGGAGGTTTCACAGATACGCAGTATTTT.

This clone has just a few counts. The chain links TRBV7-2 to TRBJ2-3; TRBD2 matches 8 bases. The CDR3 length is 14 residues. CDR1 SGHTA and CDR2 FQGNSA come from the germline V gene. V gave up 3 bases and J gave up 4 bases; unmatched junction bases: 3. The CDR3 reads CASSFVAGPDTQYF. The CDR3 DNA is TGTGCCAGCAGCTTCGTAGCGGGGCCAGATACGCAGTATTTT.

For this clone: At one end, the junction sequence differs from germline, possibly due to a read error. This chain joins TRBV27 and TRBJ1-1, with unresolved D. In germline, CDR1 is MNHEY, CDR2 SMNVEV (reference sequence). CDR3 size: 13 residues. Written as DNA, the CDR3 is TGTGCCAGCAGTTTCCGCCGGAACACCTTTTTGCTCTTT. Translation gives CASSFRRNTFLLF.

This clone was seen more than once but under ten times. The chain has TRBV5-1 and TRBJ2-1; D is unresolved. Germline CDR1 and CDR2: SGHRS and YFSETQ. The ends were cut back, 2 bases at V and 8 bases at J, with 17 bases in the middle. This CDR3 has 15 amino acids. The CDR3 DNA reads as TGCGCCAGCAGCTTTTTTGGATCTTCAGCAGATGAGCAGTTCTTC. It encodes CASSFFGSSADEQFF.

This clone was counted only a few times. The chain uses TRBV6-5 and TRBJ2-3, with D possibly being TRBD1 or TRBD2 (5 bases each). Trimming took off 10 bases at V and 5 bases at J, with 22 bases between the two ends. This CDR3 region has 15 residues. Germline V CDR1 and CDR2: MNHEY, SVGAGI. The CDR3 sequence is CATGFPGPQVDTQYF. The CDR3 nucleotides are TGTGCCACCGGTTTTCCGGGACCCCAGGTAGATACGCAGTATTTT.

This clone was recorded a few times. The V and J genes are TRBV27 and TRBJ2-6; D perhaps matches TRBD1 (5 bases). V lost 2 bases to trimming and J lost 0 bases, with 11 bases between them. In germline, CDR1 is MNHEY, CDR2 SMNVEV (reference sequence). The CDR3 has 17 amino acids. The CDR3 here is CASSLMDGHSGANVLTF. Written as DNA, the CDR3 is TGTGCCAGCAGTTTAATGGACGGACACTCTGGGGCCAACGTCCTGACTTTC.

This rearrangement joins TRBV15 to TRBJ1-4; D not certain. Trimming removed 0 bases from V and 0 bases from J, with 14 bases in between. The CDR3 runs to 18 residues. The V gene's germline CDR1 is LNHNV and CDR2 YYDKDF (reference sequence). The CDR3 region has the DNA TGTGCCACCAGCAGAGATTGGGCTCGAGGAGCAACTAATGAAAAACTGTTTTTT. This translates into CATSRDWARGATNEKLFF. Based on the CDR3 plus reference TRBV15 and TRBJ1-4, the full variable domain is DAMVIQNPRYQVTQFGKPVTLSCSQTLNHNVMYWYQQKSSQAPKLLFHYYDKDFNNEADTPDNFQSRRPNTSFCFLDIRSPGLGDTAMYLCATSRDWARGATNEKLFFGSGTQLSVL.

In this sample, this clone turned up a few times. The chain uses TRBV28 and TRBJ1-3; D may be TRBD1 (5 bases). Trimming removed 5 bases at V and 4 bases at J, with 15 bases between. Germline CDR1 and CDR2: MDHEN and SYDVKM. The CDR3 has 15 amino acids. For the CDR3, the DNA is TGTGCCAGCAGTGGTTCCGGGACGCCGGGAAACACCATATATTTT. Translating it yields CASSGSGTPGNTIYF.

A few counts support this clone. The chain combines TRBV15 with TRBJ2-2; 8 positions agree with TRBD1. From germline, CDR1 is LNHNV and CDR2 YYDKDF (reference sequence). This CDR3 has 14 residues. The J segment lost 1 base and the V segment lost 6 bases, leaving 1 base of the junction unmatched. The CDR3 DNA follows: TGTGCCACCAGAGGGACAGGGAACACCGGGGAGCTGTTTTTT. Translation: CATRGTGNTGELFF.

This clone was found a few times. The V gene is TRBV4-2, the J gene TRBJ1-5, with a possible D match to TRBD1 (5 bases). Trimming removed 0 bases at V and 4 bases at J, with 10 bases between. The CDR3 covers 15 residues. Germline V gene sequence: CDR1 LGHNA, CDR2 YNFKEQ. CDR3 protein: CASSQDGTLNQPQHF. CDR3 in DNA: TGTGCCAGCAGCCAAGACGGGACCCTAAATCAGCCCCAGCATTTT.

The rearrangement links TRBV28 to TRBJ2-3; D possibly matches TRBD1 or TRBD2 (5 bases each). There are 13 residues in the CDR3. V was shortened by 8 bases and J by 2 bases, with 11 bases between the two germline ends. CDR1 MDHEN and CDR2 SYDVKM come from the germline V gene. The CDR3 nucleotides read TGTGCCAGCCGGGACGGGACCACAGATACGCAGTATTTT. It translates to CASRDGTTDTQYF. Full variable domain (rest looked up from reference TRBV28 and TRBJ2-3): DVKVTQSSRYLVKRTGEKVFLECVQDMDHENMFWYRQDPGLGLRLIYFSYDVKMKEKGDIPEGYSVSREKKERFSLILESASTNQTSMYLCASRDGTTDTQYFGPGTRLTVL.

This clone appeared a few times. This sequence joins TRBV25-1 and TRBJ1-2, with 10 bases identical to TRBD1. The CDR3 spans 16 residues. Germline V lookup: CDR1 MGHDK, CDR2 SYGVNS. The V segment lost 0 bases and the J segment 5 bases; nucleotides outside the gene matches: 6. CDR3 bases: TGTGCCAGCAGTGAATATCAGACAGGGGGCGTATATGGCTACACCTTC. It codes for CASSEYQTGGVYGYTF.